The subject of this entry is one T cell receptor beta chain. Germline trimming cut 1 base from V and 3 bases from J; bases unmatched to any gene: 6. CDR3 size: 15 residues. Per germline, CDR1 SGHRS and CDR2 YFSETQ. Authors' analysis steps: Counts of nucleated cells, estimated from reference gene primer amplification, were obtained. The table came from immunoSEQ multiplex PCR; TCRdb's copy has only in-frame clones and leaves some out. V and J calls and clone size are given by that table; D and trimming were obtained from the DNA. In the table there are some 400,000 clones, around 84% of which are singletons. The data stem from a study of blood T cell repertoires in COVID-19. Overall study: Sites in the United States, Italy and Spain provided acute and convalescent COVID-19 samples. T cells, B-cell-depleted T cells, or PBMCs supplied cDNA or gDNA.

The receptor was isolated from a human donor in a cohort sampled during active COVID-19. V and J are TRBV5-1 and TRBJ2-5, with 7 bases that match TRBD1. Sequenced: peripheral blood. The CDR3 here is CASSLTGTEEETQYF. DNA for the CDR3: TGCGCCAGCAGCTTGACCGGGACAGAAGAAGAGACCCAGTACTTC.